A single sample gave rise to the 30 T cell receptor beta chains below, sequenced in a study of CD4+ T cells in melanoma. The table came from immunoSEQ multiplex PCR; TCRdb's copy has only in-frame clones and leaves some out. The sample has 4,000 or so clones, about 80% seen once; the top ten hold around a tenth. Sequencing input: tumor tissue. The receptors were sampled from a human donor with melanoma.

The chain is built from TRBV11-2 and TRBJ1-6; D gene unclear. V was trimmed by 3 bases and J by 7 bases, leaving 22 bases between them. The CDR3 loop spans 18 amino acids. Per germline, CDR1 SGHAT and CDR2 FQNNGV. CDR3 in DNA: TGTGCCAGCAGCTTCGGCCGGCCTCATCCTATGGGGAATTCACCCCTCCACTTT. It translates to CASSFGRPHPMGNSPLHF.

This clone occurred a few times. The CDR3 protein is CASSLRRAAGCETQYF. CDR3 DNA sequence: TGTGCCAGCAGCCTAAGGCGTGCGGCGGGGTGTGAGACCCAGTACTTC. V is TRBV7-3 and J is TRBJ2-5, with a tentative D call TRBD2 (6 bases). This CDR3 is built from 16 residues. The germline V gene encodes CDR1 SGHTA and CDR2 FQGTGA. V lost 5 bases and J lost 5, with 21 bases in between.

The genes are TRBV5-1 and TRBJ2-6; D is ambiguous. With 0 bases removed from V and 2 bases from J, the gap between germline ends came to 6 bases. The CDR3 spans 15 residues. Germline-derived CDR1 and CDR2 are SGHRS and YFSETQ. This chain's CDR3 is CASSLEIAGANVLTF. CDR3 bases: TGCGCCAGCAGCTTGGAAATCGCTGGGGCCAACGTCCTGACTTTC.

This chain joins TRBV7-9 and TRBJ1-6; 7 nucleotides align to TRBD1. Germline V gene sequence: CDR1 SEHNR, CDR2 FQNEAQ (reference sequence). This CDR3 comprises 15 residues. V was pared by 3 bases and J by 7 bases, with 6 bases of the junction left unmatched. CDR3 amino acids: CASSLTGTRNSPLHF. The CDR3 DNA reads TGTGCCAGCAGCTTGACAGGGACCCGGAATTCACCCCTCCACTTT.

The V call is TRBV5-8, the J call TRBJ2-7, with 8 bases that match TRBD1. CDR1 and CDR2 from the germline V gene are SGHTS and YDEGEE. The CDR3 sequence is 16 residues long. The trim removed 0 bases at V and 0 bases at J, leaving 5 bases unmatched. This CDR3 is CASSLGQGAFSYEQYF. CDR3 in DNA: TGTGCCAGCAGCTTGGGGCAGGGGGCCTTCTCCTACGAGCAGTACTTC.

This clone was seen just once. The rearrangement links TRBV27 to TRBJ2-2; TRBD2 matches at 14 bases. The CDR3 covers 15 residues. The V gene's germline CDR1 is MNHEY and CDR2 SMNVEV (reference sequence). With 7 bases clipped from V and 7 bases from J, the junction kept 5 bases outside the gene matches. In DNA form, the CDR3 reads TGTGCCAGCATCTCGACTAGCGGGAGGGGCGGGGAGCTGTTTTTT. Protein sequence: CASISTSGRGGELFF.

The chain combines TRBV11-1 with TRBJ1-6, with 7 nucleotides matching TRBD1. The trim removed 3 bases at V and 7 bases at J, leaving 6 bases unmatched. Per germline, CDR1 SGHAT and CDR2 FQDESV (reference sequence). This CDR3 comprises 15 residues. CDR3 in DNA: TGTGCCAGCAGCTTGACAGGGACCCGGAATTCACCCCTCCACTTT. Its translation: CASSLTGTRNSPLHF.

By frequency in the sample, this clone is medium-sized. This sequence joins TRBV10-3 and TRBJ2-2; TRBD1 might be the D (6 bases). Germline CDR1 reads ENHRY; CDR2 reads SYGVKD. This CDR3 is 14 amino acids long. V was cut by 7 bases and J by 0 bases, with 9 bases left in between. The CDR3 spells CAIKDRTNTGELFF. The DNA of the CDR3 is TGTGCCATCAAAGACAGGACGAACACCGGGGAGCTGTTTTTT.

The J gene is TRBJ1-6, the V gene TRBV5-5, with 9 bases matching TRBD1. The germline V gene has CDR1 SGHKS and CDR2 YYEKEE (reference sequence). The CDR3 is 17 residues long. V shed 1 base and J 10 bases; nucleotides not matched to a gene: 12. Here the CDR3 DNA reads TGTGCCAGCAGCTTGTGGATAGGGGGACAGGGAGTCTCACCCCTCCACTTT. Translation: CASSLWIGGQGVSPLHF.

The chain recombines TRBV7-6 with TRBJ1-2; TRBD1 agrees at 7 bases. Germline V gene data show CDR1 as SGHVS and CDR2 as FNYEAQ. J lost 6 bases, V lost 5 bases, and 12 bases had no gene match. This CDR3 is built from 15 residues. This CDR3 is CASSPTTEGAHGYTF. The CDR3 nucleotides are TGTGCCAGCAGCCCGACTACCGAGGGGGCCCATGGCTACACCTTC.

The gene calls are TRBV19 and TRBJ2-7, with 13 bases lining up with TRBD2. Germline V gives CDR1 LNHDA, CDR2 SQIVND (reference sequence). Trimming at V came to 4 bases and at J to 0 bases, leaving 9 bases not matched to a gene. The CDR3 spans 18 residues. CDR3 residues: CASSRTGTSGVSSYEQYF. DNA for the CDR3: TGTGCCAGTAGTAGGACCGGGACTAGCGGGGTGAGCTCCTACGAGCAGTACTTC.

The table lists this clone with a count of one. The V gene is TRBV27, the J gene TRBJ1-2, with 10 bases aligning to TRBD1. There are 18 residues in the CDR3. Per the germline V gene, CDR1 is MNHEY and CDR2 is SMNVEV (reference sequence). V lost 0 bases to trimming and J lost 1 base; unmatched junction nucleotides: 8. CDR3 DNA: TGTGCCAGCAGTTTATCCATAGGACAGGGGGGTAATAACTATGGCTACACCTTC. Its protein is CASSLSIGQGGNNYGYTF.

This clone appeared once. This CDR3 is CASSDFDYGYTF. The CDR3, as DNA: TGTGCCAGCAGTGACTTCGACTATGGCTACACCTTC. The chain recombines TRBV6-1 with TRBJ1-2; D is ambiguous. Germline values: CDR1 MNHNS, CDR2 SASEGT. CDR3 length: 12 residues. Between the trimmed V and J ends, which lost 3 bases and 3 bases, there was a span of 5 bases.

J is TRBJ2-3 and V is TRBV9; 12 nucleotides agree with TRBD2. Germline loops: CDR1 SGDLS, CDR2 YYNGEE. The CDR3 is 17 amino acids. The V gene end was trimmed by 0 bases and the J gene end by 4 bases; junction bases not matched to a gene: 6. In DNA form, the CDR3 reads TGTGCCAGCAGCGTAGGTCTAGCGGGAGGGCGCTCAGATACGCAGTATTTT. It yields the protein CASSVGLAGGRSDTQYF.

V usage is TRBV6-8 and J usage is TRBJ2-6, with D possibly matching TRBD1 (5 bases). With 5 bases removed from V and 5 bases from J, the gap between germline ends came to 16 bases. The CDR3 runs to 16 residues. Germline V gives CDR1 MNHGY, CDR2 SAAAGT. CDR3: CASSGAGQSRANVLTF. CDR3 nucleotides: TGTGCCAGCAGTGGGGCTGGACAAAGTCGGGCCAACGTCCTGACTTTC.

J is TRBJ2-2 and V is TRBV4-3; D uncertain. Germline CDR1 LGHNA, CDR2 YSLEER. The CDR3 runs to 13 residues. V gave up 1 base and J gave up 6 bases, with 6 bases separating them. CDR3 in DNA: TGCGCCAGCAGCCAAGCCCGGGCCGGGGAGCTGTTTTTT. Translated: CASSQARAGELFF.

The chain combines TRBV6-6 with TRBJ2-5; unclear D gene. The end of the DNA fits TRBJ2-7 better, so the J call may be wrong. This CDR3 is 15 amino acids long. Germline assignment: CDR1 MNHNY and CDR2 SVGAGI (reference sequence). The CDR3 spells CASSYVVSATYEQYF. The DNA for the CDR3 is TGTGCCAGCAGTTACGTTGTCTCAGCGACCTACGAGCAGTACTTC.

The genes are TRBV4-1 and TRBJ2-2; 8 nucleotides align to TRBD2. The CDR3 has 17 residues. Trimming removed 7 bases from V and 1 base from J; junction bases left unmatched: 11. Germline V gives CDR1 MGHRA, CDR2 YSYEKL. CDR3 nucleotide sequence: TGCGCCAGCACCCTTAGGGTCAGCGGGAGGAACACCGGGGAGCTGTTTTTT. Protein sequence: CASTLRVSGRNTGELFF.

This clone was recorded a few times. The genes are TRBV28 and TRBJ1-5; 7 bases agree with TRBD1. This CDR3 region has 13 residues. Looked up from germline, CDR1 is MDHEN and CDR2 is SYDVKM. J gave up 4 bases and V 8 bases, and 5 bases lay outside the gene matches. The CDR3 spells CASQFRGNQPQHF. DNA for the CDR3: TGTGCCAGCCAATTCAGGGGGAATCAGCCCCAGCATTTT.

Concerning this clone itself: The same CDR3 arises from other DNA sequences in this sample as well. This chain links TRBV5-4 with TRBJ2-3, with D unclear. Between the trimmed V and J ends, which lost 2 bases and 3 bases, there was a span of 4 bases. This CDR3 comprises 12 residues. Germline-derived CDR1 and CDR2 are SGHNT and YYREEE (reference sequence). CDR3 residues: CASSLSTDTQYF. The CDR3 DNA sequence: TGTGCCAGCAGCTTATCGACAGATACGCAGTATTTT.

In its sample, this clone is large (0.1 to 1%). This chain connects TRBV7-9 to TRBJ2-2, with 11 bases that match TRBD2. The CDR3 runs to 15 residues. The junction had 5 bases not matched to a gene; V was cut back by 5 bases and J by 6 bases. Germline V gene sequence: CDR1 SEHNR, CDR2 FQNEAQ (reference sequence). The CDR3 DNA reads TGTGCCAGCAGCGCCTCTAGCGGGGGGCCCGGGGAGCTGTTTTTT. As protein: CASSASSGGPGELFF. Full variable domain (rest looked up from reference TRBV7-9 and TRBJ2-2): DTGVSQNPRHKITKRGQNVTFRCDPISEHNRLYWYRQTLGQGPEFLTYFQNEAQLEKSRLLSDRFSAERPKGSFSTLEIQRTEQGDSAMYLCASSASSGGPGELFFGEGSRLTVL.

The gene calls are TRBV18 and TRBJ2-5, with D perhaps TRBD1 (6 bases). Trimming cost V 4 bases and J 2 bases, with 14 bases left between them. The CDR3 runs to 15 residues. The germline V gene has CDR1 KGHSH and CDR2 LQKENI. CDR3 DNA: TGTGCCAGCTCACGGCCTCCGGGACATCAAGAGACCCAGTACTTC. This sequence encodes CASSRPPGHQETQYF.

The chain combines TRBV18 with TRBJ2-7; TRBD2 aligns across 10 bases. CDR3 length: 16 residues. The ends lost 0 bases at V and 2 bases at J; junction bases unmatched: 4. CDR1 and CDR2 from the germline V gene are KGHSH and LQKENI. CDR3 sequence: CASSPPWTSGPYEQYF. The CDR3 DNA sequence: TGTGCCAGCTCACCACCGTGGACTAGCGGTCCCTACGAGCAGTACTTC. Full variable domain (missing parts from reference TRBV18 and TRBJ2-7): NAGVMQNPRHLVRRRGQEARLRCSPMKGHSHVYWYRQLPEEGLKFMVYLQKENIIDESGMPKERFSAEFPKEGPSILRIQQVVRGDSAAYFCASSPPWTSGPYEQYFGPGTRLTVT.

This clone is deemed medium-sized. The chain uses TRBV29-1 and TRBJ1-1, with D unresolved. V was pared by 8 bases and J by 3 bases, with 13 bases between. The germline gives CDR1 SQVTM, CDR2 ANQGSEA. CDR3 length equals 12 residues. This CDR3 is CSLQAEDTEAFF. CDR3 nucleotide sequence: TGCAGCCTCCAGGCTGAGGACACTGAAGCTTTCTTT.

The chain uses TRBV2 and TRBJ2-4, with TRBD1 identical over 9 bases. The length of the CDR3 is 15 residues. Germline CDR1 is SNHLY and CDR2 is FYNNEI. Trimming took 6 bases from V and 6 from J; bases not matched to a gene: 9. This CDR3 reads CASRATGTGRNIQYF. In nucleotides, the CDR3 is TGTGCCAGCAGAGCCACCGGGACAGGGAGAAACATTCAGTACTTC.

This clone was counted between two and nine times. This rearrangement joins TRBV5-1 to TRBJ2-4; 7 bases match TRBD1. Germline CDR1 and CDR2: SGHRS and YFSETQ. The CDR3 consists of 16 residues. V lost 4 bases to trimming and J lost 1 base; unmatched junction nucleotides: 8. The CDR3 bases are TGCGCCAGCAGCGCGACAGGGTCTGGGGCCAAAAACATTCAGTACTTC. Protein sequence: CASSATGSGAKNIQYF.

The chain has TRBV6-1 and TRBJ2-3; 9 bases are shared with TRBD2. The CDR3 loop spans 15 amino acids. Germline V gene sequence: CDR1 MNHNS, CDR2 SASEGT. J gave up 0 bases and V 6 bases, and 4 bases lay outside the gene matches. In DNA, the CDR3 is TGTGCCAGCAGGGTGCGGGGGGGAAGCACAGATACGCAGTATTTT. This gives the protein CASRVRGGSTDTQYF.

The rearrangement joins TRBV7-2 to TRBJ2-4; 7 positions match TRBD2. J lost 7 bases, V lost 1 base, and 10 bases had no gene match. CDR3 length: 16 residues. Germline-derived CDR1 and CDR2 are SGHTA and FQGNSA. CDR3: CASSLVVGGRKNIQYF. As DNA, the CDR3 is TGTGCCAGCAGCTTAGTCGTGGGAGGGCGAAAGAACATTCAGTACTTC.

This chain connects TRBV5-1 to TRBJ2-5, with 8 bases matching TRBD1. V lost 7 bases to trimming and J lost 0 bases; unmatched junction nucleotides: 8. The CDR3 is 15 residues long. Germline V gene data show CDR1 as SGHRS and CDR2 as YFSETQ. Here the CDR3 reads CASLPGQGNQETQYF. CDR3 DNA sequence: TGCGCCAGCCTCCCTGGACAGGGCAACCAAGAGACCCAGTACTTC.

The CDR3 loop reads CASSYGHSFRTEAFF. Here the CDR3 DNA reads TGTGCCAGCAGTTATGGGCATTCGTTCAGGACTGAAGCTTTCTTT. V usage is TRBV6-5 and J usage is TRBJ1-1; D unclear. With 3 bases removed from V and 5 bases from J, the gap between germline ends came to 16 bases. The CDR3 spans 15 residues. CDR1 and CDR2 from the germline V gene are MNHEY and SVGAGI.